This TCR beta chain stems from a study of regulatory T cells in long-lasting Graves disease. Study-wide results and limits: Favored usage of TRBV28, TRBJ1-2 and TRBJ2-5 was recorded in persistent disease.

With iRepertoire HTBI primers and Arm-PCR of CDR3 regions, TCR beta libraries were built. In TCRdb, the multiplex PCR reads were re-called with MiXCR into one record per CDR3 protein. The sample includes over 350,000 distinct CDR3 sequences, roughly 20% of them seen just once. Trimming shortened V by 6 bases and J by 0 bases, and 18 bases separated the two germline ends. CDR1 is MDHEN and CDR2 is SYDVKM in the germline V gene. This CDR3 region has 16 residues. This clonotype was observed a handful of times. Its antigen remains unidentified. The time point denotes: persistent/refractory GD, antithyroid drugs over 5 years with positive TRAb. Scientists built the TCR library using RNA that was extracted from PBMCs.

This rearrangement joins TRBV28 to TRBJ2-7; D call uncertain. The starting material was peripheral blood mononuclear cells (PBMCs), obtained when the disease was refractory, from a patient treated with antithyroid drugs. The receptor comes from a female donor with Graves disease. The CDR3 loop is CASRLHLGSFSYEQYF. For the CDR3, the DNA is TGTGCCAGCAGACTCCACTTAGGCTCTTTCTCCTACGAGCAGTACTTC.